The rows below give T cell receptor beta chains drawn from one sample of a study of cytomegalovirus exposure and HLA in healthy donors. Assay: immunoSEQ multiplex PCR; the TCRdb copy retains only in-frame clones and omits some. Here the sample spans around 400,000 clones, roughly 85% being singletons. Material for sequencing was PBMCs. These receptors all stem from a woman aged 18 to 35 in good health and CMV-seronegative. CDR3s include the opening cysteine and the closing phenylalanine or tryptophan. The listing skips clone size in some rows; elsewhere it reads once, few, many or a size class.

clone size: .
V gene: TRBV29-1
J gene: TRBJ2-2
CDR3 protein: CSVEEDGGGITGELFF

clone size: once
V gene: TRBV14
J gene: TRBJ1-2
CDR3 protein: CASSQDLAGMVGYTF

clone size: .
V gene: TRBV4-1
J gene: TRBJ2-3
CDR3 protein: CASSQPGLAGSTDTQYF

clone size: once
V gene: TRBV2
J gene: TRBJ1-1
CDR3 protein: CASSGGRDTEAFF

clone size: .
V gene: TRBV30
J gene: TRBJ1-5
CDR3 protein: CAWSALTGAYQPQHF

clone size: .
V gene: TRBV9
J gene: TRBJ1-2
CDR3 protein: CASSHQNRDHNYGYTF

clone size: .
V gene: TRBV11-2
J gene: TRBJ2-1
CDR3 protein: CASSSQQGANYNEQFF

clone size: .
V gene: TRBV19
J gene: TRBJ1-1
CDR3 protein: CASSSRGNTEAFF

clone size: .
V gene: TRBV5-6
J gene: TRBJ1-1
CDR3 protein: CASSLVLGPGVKTEAFF

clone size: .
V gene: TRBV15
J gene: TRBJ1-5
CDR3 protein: CATSRDFGGEYNQPQHF

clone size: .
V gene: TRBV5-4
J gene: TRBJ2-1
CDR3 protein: CASSPGTSGGGGEQFF

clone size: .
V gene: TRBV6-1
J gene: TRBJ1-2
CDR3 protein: CASSEGTANYGYTF

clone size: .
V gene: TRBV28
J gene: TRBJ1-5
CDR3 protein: CASRWTGSNQPQHF

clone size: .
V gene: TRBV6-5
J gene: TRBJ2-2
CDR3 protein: CASSKTGDTGELFF

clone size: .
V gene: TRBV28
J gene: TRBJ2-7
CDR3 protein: CATPIWAGGKPPHEQYF

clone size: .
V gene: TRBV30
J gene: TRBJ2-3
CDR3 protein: CAWSVMGQGAPGDTQYF

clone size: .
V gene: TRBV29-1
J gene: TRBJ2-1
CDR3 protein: CSVEVLRGLAGDGVSYNEQFF

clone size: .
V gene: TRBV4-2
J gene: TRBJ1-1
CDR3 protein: CASSQAKQRMGTEAFF

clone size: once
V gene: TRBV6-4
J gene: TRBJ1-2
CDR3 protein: CASKEGNAYGYTF

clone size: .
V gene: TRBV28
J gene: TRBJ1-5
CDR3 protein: CASETGYNSNQPQHF

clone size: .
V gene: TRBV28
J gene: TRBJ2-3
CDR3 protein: CASSSTLGGGARDTQYF

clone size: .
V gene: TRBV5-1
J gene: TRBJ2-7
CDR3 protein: CASSLYLDRNSYEQYF

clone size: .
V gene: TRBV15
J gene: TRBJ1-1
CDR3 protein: CATSRKRFGEAFF

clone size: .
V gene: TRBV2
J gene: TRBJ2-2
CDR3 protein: CASSKDRTGELFF